This T cell receptor beta chain appears in the sequencing data of a study of shared clonotypes between healthy human individuals. Here immunoSEQ multiplex PCR was the method, and the copy in TCRdb shows in-frame clones only, minus some. Here the sample spans 2 million to 2.5 million clones, about 95% being singletons. The V end lost 2 bases, the J end lost 6 bases, and 11 bases lay between the germline ends. The germline V gene has CDR1 MDHEN and CDR2 SYDVKM. The CDR3 length is 14 residues. The naive CD8 population came from CD45RO-negative cells selected for CCR7, without terminally differentiated effector memory CD45RA+ cells.

V is TRBV28 and J is TRBJ2-1; tentatively, D is TRBD2 (5 bases). The receptor was isolated from a man between 18 and 35 years old in good health. The sample comprised naive CD8+ T cells sorted from blood. CDR3 residues: CASSLPGEGNEQFF. In DNA, the CDR3 is TGTGCCAGCAGTTTACCCGGAGAGGGCAATGAGCAGTTCTTC.